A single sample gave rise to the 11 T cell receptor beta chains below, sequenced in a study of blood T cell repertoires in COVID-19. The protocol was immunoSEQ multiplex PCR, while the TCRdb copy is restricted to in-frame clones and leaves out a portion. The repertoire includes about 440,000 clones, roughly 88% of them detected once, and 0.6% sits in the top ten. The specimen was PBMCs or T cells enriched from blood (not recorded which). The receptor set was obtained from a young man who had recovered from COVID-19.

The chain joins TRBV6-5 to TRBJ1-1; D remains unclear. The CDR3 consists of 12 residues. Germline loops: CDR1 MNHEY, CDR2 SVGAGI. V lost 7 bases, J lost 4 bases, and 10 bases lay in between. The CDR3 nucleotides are TGTGCCAGCAAGACTATCGGCACTGAAGCTTTCTTT. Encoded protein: CASKTIGTEAFF.

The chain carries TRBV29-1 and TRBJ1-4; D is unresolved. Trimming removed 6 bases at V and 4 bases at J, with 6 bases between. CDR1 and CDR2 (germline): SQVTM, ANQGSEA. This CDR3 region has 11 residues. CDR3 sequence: CSVRGNEKLFF. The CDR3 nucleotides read TGCAGCGTGCGGGGTAATGAAAAACTGTTTTTT.

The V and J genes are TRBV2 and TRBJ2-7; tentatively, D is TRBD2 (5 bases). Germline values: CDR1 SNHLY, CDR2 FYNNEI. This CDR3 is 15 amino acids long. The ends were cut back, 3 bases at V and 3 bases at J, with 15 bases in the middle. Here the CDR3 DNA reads TGTGCCAGCAGTGATACCGGGAAAATGGACTACGAGCAGTACTTC. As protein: CASSDTGKMDYEQYF. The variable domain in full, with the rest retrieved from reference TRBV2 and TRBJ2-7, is EPEVTQTPSHQVTQMGQEVILRCVPISNHLYFYWYRQILGQKVEFLVSFYNNEISEKSEIFDDQFSVERPDGSNFTLKIRSTKLEDSAMYFCASSDTGKMDYEQYFGPGTRLTVT.

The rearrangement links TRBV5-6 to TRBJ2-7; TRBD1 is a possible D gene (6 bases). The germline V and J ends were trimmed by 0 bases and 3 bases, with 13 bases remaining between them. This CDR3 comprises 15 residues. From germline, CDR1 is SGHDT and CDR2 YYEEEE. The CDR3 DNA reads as TGTGCCAGCAGCTTGGTTCAGGGGATACGCTACGAGCAGTACTTC. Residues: CASSLVQGIRYEQYF.

The CDR3 coding sequence is TGTGCCAGGACAACAGGGCGGTCCGCTAATTCACCCCTCCACTTT. Encoded protein: CARTTGRSANSPLHF. The V and J genes are TRBV2 and TRBJ1-6; D is perhaps TRBD1 (6 bases). CDR3 length: 15 amino acids. The germline V gene has CDR1 SNHLY and CDR2 FYNNEI. V lost 9 bases and J 6 bases, leaving 18 bases between the germline ends.

CDR3 coding DNA: TGCGCCAGCAGCCCGGAGGGGAATCAACTGTTTTTT. Translating it yields CASSPEGNQLFF. The chain combines TRBV5-1 with TRBJ1-4, with TRBD1 as a possible D gene (5 bases). V gave up 4 bases and J gave up 12 bases, with 13 bases separating them. The germline gives CDR1 SGHRS, CDR2 YFSETQ. The CDR3 sequence is 12 residues long.

CDR3 loop: CASSPGQDLTEAFF. The CDR3 DNA reads TGTGCCAGCAGCCCCGGACAGGATCTCACTGAAGCTTTCTTT. The rearrangement uses TRBV5-6 and TRBJ1-1; 7 nucleotides align to TRBD1. J lost 4 bases, V lost 4 bases, and 7 bases had no gene match. From germline, CDR1 is SGHDT and CDR2 YYEEEE. There are 14 residues in the CDR3.

CDR3 bases: TGTGCCAGCAGCCCGGGACAGGGGGCCGGGCCCCAGCATTTT. This codes for CASSPGQGAGPQHF. V gene TRBV11-3 combines with J gene TRBJ1-5, with TRBD1 identical over 12 bases. J lost 9 bases, V lost 5 bases, and 5 bases had no gene match. CDR3 length: 14 residues. Germline V lookup: CDR1 SGHNT, CDR2 YENEEA.

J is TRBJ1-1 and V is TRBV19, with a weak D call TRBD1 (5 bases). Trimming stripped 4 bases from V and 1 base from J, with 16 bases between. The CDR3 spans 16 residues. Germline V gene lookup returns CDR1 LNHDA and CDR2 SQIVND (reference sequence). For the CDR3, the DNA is TGTGCCAGTAGTACATTCAACAGGCCCTCGAACACTGAAGCTTTCTTT. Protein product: CASSTFNRPSNTEAFF. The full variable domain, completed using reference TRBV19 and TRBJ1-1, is DGGITQSPKYLFRKEGQNVTLSCEQNLNHDAMYWYRQDPGQGLRLIYYSQIVNDFQKGDIAEGYSVSREKKESFPLTVTSAQKNPTAFYLCASSTFNRPSNTEAFFGQGTRLTVV.

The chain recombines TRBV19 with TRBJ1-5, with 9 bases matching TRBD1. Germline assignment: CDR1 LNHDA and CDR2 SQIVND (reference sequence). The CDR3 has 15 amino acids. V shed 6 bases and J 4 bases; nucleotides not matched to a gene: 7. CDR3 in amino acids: CASRPDGQGNQPQHF. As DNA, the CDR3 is TGTGCCAGTAGACCCGACGGACAGGGGAATCAGCCCCAGCATTTT.

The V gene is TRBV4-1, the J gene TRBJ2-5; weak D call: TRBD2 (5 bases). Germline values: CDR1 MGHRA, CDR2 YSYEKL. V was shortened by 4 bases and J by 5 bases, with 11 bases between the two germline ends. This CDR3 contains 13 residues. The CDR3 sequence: CASSLMRVETQYF. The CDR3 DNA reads TGCGCCAGCAGCCTGATGCGGGTGGAGACCCAGTACTTC.